The 6 T cell receptor beta chains presented below share a single source sample, sequenced in a study of T cells in localized non-small cell lung cancer. The table came from immunoSEQ multiplex PCR; TCRdb's copy has only in-frame clones and leaves some out. The sample lists approximately 11,000 clones; less than 35% were seen once. Sequencing was performed on lung tumor tissue, taken before any cancer treatment. Every receptor here comes from a man aged 35 to 69 with stage I lung adenocarcinoma.

The table lists this clone with a few counts. The chain uses TRBV29-1 and TRBJ1-1, with 7 bases lining up with TRBD1. CDR1 is SQVTM and CDR2 is ANQGSEA in the germline V gene. The CDR3 has 12 residues. J was trimmed by 2 bases and V by 6 bases; bases with no gene match: 3. This CDR3 reads CSVDRVNTEAFF. The CDR3 DNA reads TGCAGCGTAGACAGGGTTAACACTGAAGCTTTCTTT.

By sample fraction, this clone is medium-sized (0.01 to 0.1%). The chain has TRBV6-8 and TRBJ2-7; no clear D. CDR1 MNHGY and CDR2 SAAAGT come from the germline V gene. The CDR3 loop spans 14 amino acids. With 8 bases removed from V and 0 bases from J, the gap between germline ends came to 14 bases. CDR3 in amino acids: CASSATQSSYEQYF. DNA for the CDR3: TGTGCCAGCTCGGCGACCCAGAGCTCCTACGAGCAGTACTTC.

In its sample, this clone was seen a few times. V gene TRBV23-1 combines with J gene TRBJ1-1; D may be TRBD1 (6 bases). TRBV23-1 counts as an open reading frame of uncertain function. The germline V and J ends were trimmed by 6 bases and 1 base, with 9 bases remaining between them. The CDR3 is 13 residues long. CDR3 in DNA: TGCGCCAGCAGCCGACAGGAGAACACTGAAGCTTTCTTT. Protein: CASSRQENTEAFF.

The gene calls are TRBV9 and TRBJ2-7; D perhaps matches TRBD1 (5 bases). The CDR3 is 15 residues long. Trimming took 0 bases from V and 2 from J, leaving 12 bases between them. Germline CDR1 reads SGDLS; CDR2 reads YYNGEE. Written as DNA, the CDR3 is TGTGCCAGCAGCGTAGAGGGGCGGTTGCCCTACGAGCAGTACTTC. As protein: CASSVEGRLPYEQYF.

This clone was counted only a few times. The gene calls are TRBV6-8 and TRBJ2-7, with D perhaps matching TRBD1 or TRBD2 (5 bases each). Trimming took 7 bases from V and 1 from J, leaving 17 bases between them. There are 15 residues in the CDR3. Germline CDR1 reads MNHGY; CDR2 reads SAAAGT. The CDR3 is CASKLGQGPSYEQYF. DNA of the CDR3: TGTGCCAGCAAACTGGGCCAGGGACCATCCTACGAGCAGTACTTC.

This clone has only a few counts. The chain links TRBV11-3 to TRBJ2-1; 12 nucleotides line up with TRBD2. V shed 4 bases and J 8 bases; nucleotides not matched to a gene: 9. This CDR3 has 16 residues. CDR1 is SGHNT and CDR2 is YENEEA in the germline V gene. CDR3 coding DNA: TGTGCCAGCAGCTCCCCTAGCGGGGGGGCCAGTTATGAGCAGTTCTTC. It translates to CASSSPSGGASYEQFF.